This record looks at one T cell receptor beta chain sequence and its context. Its antigen specificity is not known. No quality values exist for individual bases; no much larger clone is one base distant. The library was produced with the immunoSEQ multiplex PCR assay. Per the original workflow: A statistical classification framework was built to diagnose cytomegalovirus status from the catalog of TCR beta chain sequences. Drawn from immuneACCESS, this table holds only the in-frame rearrangements with V and J called that TCRdb kept. Clones are partly lost; checked studies trace under half to an unresolved V gene and leave the rest unexplained. The V and J calls and clone size were taken over from that table, and D and trimming were inferred from the DNA. The sample profile shows 120,000 or so clones; roughly 87% of them were found once. Of the sample, under 2% falls within the top ten clones. Donors formed part of the validation cohort, which comprised about 130 subjects and was distinct from the first cohort of under 800 subjects.

The CDR3 sequence holds 12 residues, the cysteine and phenylalanine included. The kept DNA is CDR3 alone, 36 bases in frame from the first base. The germline V gene yields SGHRS for CDR1 and YFSETQ for CDR2. Cut back by 4 bases and 1 base, the V and J ends lie 6 bases apart. The sample belongs to a study of cytomegalovirus exposure and HLA in healthy donors (dated by TCRdb to 2017 to 2019). The study in broad terms: According to a later analysis, the roughly 120 validation repertoires were produced on the same platform as the roughly 600 repertoires of the first cohort. To predict cytomegalovirus infection status, the study brought together high-throughput TCR immunosequencing, statistical association of individual TCRs with disease status, and machine learning. A separate validation cohort of over a hundred different subjects was used in addition to the roughly 670-subject first cohort. The study aimed to test whether cataloging public T cell receptors could reveal signatures of past pathogen exposure. Study-level results and caveats: In vitro tests confirmed that a few of the cytomegalovirus-associated TCR beta chains recognize cytomegalovirus antigens. Most TCR sequences were observed very rarely across donors, whereas some public TCRs were present in many individuals. In the study, some 160 TCR beta chains were listed as associated with cytomegalovirus. Subsequent analysis determined that TCRs grouped into clusters in the first cohort also showed a tendency toward co-occurrence across the 130 or so validation repertoires, and roughly 94% of cluster scores exceeded 0. According to the authors, the approach could potentially be generalized to other disease states and immunological phenotypes. A later analysis had no HLA typing for the validation cohort, so co-occurrence there was scored across all 110 or so repertoires. The classifier was reported to diagnose cytomegalovirus status with high specificity and sensitivity in both the original and validation cohorts.

The sequencing sample was made of PBMCs. Recombination joined TRBV5-1 with TRBJ2-7, with no D gene named confidently. This receptor was taken from a woman in her late teens or twenties in good health and CMV-seronegative. The CDR3 corresponds to CASSRTSYEQYF. The sequenced DNA: TGCGCCAGCAGCCGAACTTCCTACGAGCAGTACTTC. Joined to the reference TRBV5-1 and TRBJ2-7 proteins, this CDR3 gives the full variable domain: KAGVTQTPRYLIKTRGQQVTLSCSPISGHRSVSWYQQTPGQGLQFLFEYFSETQRNKGNFPGRFSGRQFSNSRSEMNVSTLELGDSALYLCASSRTSYEQYFGPGTRLTVT.